Detailed here is one TCR beta chain. The CDR3 sequence is 15 residues long. Trimming removed 4 bases from V and 1 base from J; junction bases left unmatched: 5. The germline CDR1 and CDR2 sequences are SGHRS and YFSETQ. These data are taken from a study of shared clonotypes between healthy human individuals. Assay: immunoSEQ multiplex PCR; the TCRdb copy retains only in-frame clones and omits some. The sample consists of about 2.4 million clones, over 85% of them appearing once. The clonotype was recovered from a man between 18 and 35 years old in good health. Some clones in this sample may be carry-over from other donors' samples. This chain links TRBV5-1 with TRBJ2-5; 9 bases map to TRBD1. The specimen was naive CD4+ T cells from PBMCs. Regarding subset: CD45RA+ positively selected. The CDR3 region is CASSPGQGPQETQYF. The CDR3 region has the DNA TGCGCCAGCAGCCCAGGACAGGGGCCCCAAGAGACCCAGTACTTC.